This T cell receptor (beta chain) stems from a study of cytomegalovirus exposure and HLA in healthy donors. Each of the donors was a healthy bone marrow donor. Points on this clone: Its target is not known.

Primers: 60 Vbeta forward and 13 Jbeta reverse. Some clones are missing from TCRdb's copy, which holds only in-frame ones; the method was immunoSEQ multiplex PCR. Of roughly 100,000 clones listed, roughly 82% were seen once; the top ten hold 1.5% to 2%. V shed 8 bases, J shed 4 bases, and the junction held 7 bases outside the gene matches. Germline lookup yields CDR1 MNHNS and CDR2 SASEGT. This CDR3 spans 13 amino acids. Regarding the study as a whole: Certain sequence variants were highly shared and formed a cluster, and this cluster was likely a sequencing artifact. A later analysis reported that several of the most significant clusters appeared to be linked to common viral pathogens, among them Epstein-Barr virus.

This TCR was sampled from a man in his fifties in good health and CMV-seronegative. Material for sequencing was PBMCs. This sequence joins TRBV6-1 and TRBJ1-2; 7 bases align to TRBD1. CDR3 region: CASVGGATYGYTF. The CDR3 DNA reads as TGTGCCAGCGTAGGGGGCGCGACCTATGGCTACACCTTC.